This TCR beta chain was recorded in a study of shared clonotypes between healthy human individuals (TCRdb year 2020). For context, the study as a whole: Three men and a couple of women, aged 18 to 49 years, made up the cohort. To estimate repertoire size and how much clonotypes are shared between individuals, the study performed deep sequencing of blood TCR repertoires from 4 to 6 healthy adults. To increase sequencing depth and limit assay-specific biases, TCR repertoire library preparation and sequencing were carried out by different laboratories using diverse techniques. For each donor, CD4 naive and CD4 memory were each given three plates, CD8 naive was given two plates, and CD8 memory was given one plate. Between about 0.8 and 8.9 billion PBMCs per donor were obtained by leukapheresis. Findings and caveats that apply to the study as a whole: Incomplete sequencing was indicated by rarefaction of sorted-subset datasets, despite the large sequencing depth. Estimated clonotype richness was generally larger for naive than for memory subsets. Because the study included only a small number of donors, the genetic and exposure-history diversity represented was limited. Only blood was sampled, and tissue TCR repertoires likely differ from those in blood. Pairwise subsampling indicated that sequencing depth was expected to affect the degree of clonotype sharing among donors. Higher generation probabilities were observed for clonotypes shared by all four sorted-subset donors than for non-shared clonotypes. Across a few donors, approximately 5% of naive CD4, approximately 3.6% of naive CD8, 2.3% of memory CD4, and about 0.4% of memory CD8 clonotypes were shared.

The germline V gene provides CDR1 MDHEN and CDR2 SYDVKM. From the cysteine up to the phenylalanine, the CDR3 has a length of 15 residues. This entry keeps only the CDR3 DNA: 45 bases, framed from base 1. The junction shows trimming of 9 bases on V and 4 bases on J, plus 21 bases between the germline ends. Using the deep immunoSEQ assay, multiplex PCR amplified TCR CDR3 regions from genomic DNA. Extracted genomic DNA from each cell subset was spread evenly across all wells of several immunoSEQ 96-well plates, with each plate serving as a replicate. Each replicate PCR for sorted subsets received around 200 ng genomic DNA, equal to roughly 30,000 T cell genomes. Purified libraries were quantified with a Qubit 3.0 fluorometer, sized on a Bioanalyzer 2100, and re-quantified with the KAPA Library Quantification kit. Every immunoSEQ 96-well plate was sequenced on a separate single-read 150-cycle Illumina NextSeq 550 flow cell. The study's own analysis went as follows. The immunoSEQ output contained only junctional sequences without quality scores, so filtering could not match that applied to full-length reads. To assign V/J genes and CDR3, sequences were annotated against IMGT germline references using PyIR, a Python wrapper for IgBLAST v1.9. Reads were removed for weak V/J assignments (E-value above 1e-6), missing CDR3, stop codons, out-of-frame junctions, or ambiguous translated residues. A V3J clonotype was defined by an identical inferred V gene, J gene, and CDR3 amino acid sequence. The percentage overlap between two repertoires was calculated by dividing the number of shared unique clonotypes by the size of the smaller repertoire. RTK rarefaction, the Chao1 estimator, and Recon v2.1 estimates of unobserved clonotypes were used to assess repertoire richness. For all TCRbeta clonotypes obtained by the gDNA method from a handful of donors, generation probabilities were computed with OLGA. TCRdb limited this immuneACCESS table to in-frame rearrangements with V and J called. A share of clones is missing; checked studies link under half to unresolved V genes, and the rest is unexplained. The V and J calls and the clone size are those of that table, but D and trimming were determined from the DNA. The sample yields hundreds of thousands of clones; roughly 95% were counted once. Over 0.095% of the sample comes from the top ten.

Details on this clone: Its antigen remains unidentified. The record has no base qualities; no much larger clone is one base away.

CD8 naive samples consisted of CD45RO-negative cells that were positively selected for CCR7, yielding a CD45RA+CCR7+ population without TemRA cells. The donors were healthy, HIV-negative adults with no recently reported acute infections or vaccinations. All donors were Caucasian adults living in Nashville, Tennessee, USA. After blood collection by leukapheresis, PBMCs were isolated using Ficoll-Histopaque density gradient centrifugation and then cryopreserved in the vapor phase of liquid nitrogen. Purity and quantity of every magnetically sorted T cell population were checked by analytical flow cytometry. Genomic DNA was isolated from every sorted fraction and measured by UV absorbance on a Nanodrop 2000c.

The sequenced sample consisted of naive CD8+ T cells sorted from blood. The sample's cell subset or site label is to be understood as: CD45RA+CCR7+. The receptor comes from a woman between 25 and 40 years old in good health. The chain is made from TRBV28 and TRBJ1-1; a tentative D call is TRBD1 (5 bases match). At the DNA level, the sequence is TGTGCCAGTTACCCCGGGTGGCAGGGCGGCACTGAAGCTTTCTTT. This codes for CASYPGWQGGTEAFF.